This T cell receptor beta chain was identified in a study of CD8 T cells in ankylosing spondylitis. Study outcomes and limitations: There were earlier reports of some motif variants in reactive arthritis synovial fluid and blood. Within matched ankylosing spondylitis synovial fluid, disease-linked clones were reportedly significantly enriched. Blood of patients with ankylosing spondylitis appeared to be characterized by a TCR beta motif of eight highly homologous variants.

Regarding this clonotype: The antigen is not known.

With 1 base removed from V and 3 bases from J, the gap between germline ends came to 3 bases. In germline, CDR1 is LGHDT, CDR2 YNNKEL (reference sequence). The CDR3 spans 13 residues. Making use of molecular barcodes, quantitative 5'-RACE generated TCR beta libraries. TCRdb re-called the 5' RACE reads with MiXCR, one entry per CDR3 protein. In the table there are 350,000 or so distinct CDR3 sequences, roughly 15% of which are singletons. The sequencing input was blood, either unsorted or a sorted T cell fraction (not recorded which). The source is a male donor with ankylosing spondylitis or in good health (not recorded which). This rearrangement joins TRBV3-1 to TRBJ1-4; D is unresolved. CDR3 nucleotide sequence: TGTGCCAGCAGCCAAGGACCTAATGAAAAACTGTTTTTT. Encoded protein: CASSQGPNEKLFF.